Following are 7 T cell receptor beta chains from one sample sequenced in a study of CD8 T cells in Susac syndrome. RNA was extracted with the RNeasy kit, and a quantity of roughly 0.45 to 1 ug was reverse transcribed using random hexamers. TCRdb recomputed calls from the immunoSEQ multiplex PCR reads with MiXCR, one row per CDR3 protein. The top ten hold around 0.085% of the sample, which has approximately 200,000 distinct CDR3 sequences, 90% to 95% seen once. Sequencing was performed on CD4+ T cells from PBMCs. The receptors shown here come from a human donor with multiple sclerosis.

V usage is TRBV30 and J usage is TRBJ2-3; 7 positions agree with TRBD2. Trimming at V came to 2 bases and at J to 0 bases, leaving 8 bases not matched to a gene. CDR1 is GTSNPN, CDR2 SVGIG, per germline (reference sequence). The CDR3 is made up of 16 amino acids. CDR3 amino acids: CAWSRGGLPSTDTQYF. The CDR3 DNA follows: TGTGCCTGGAGTAGGGGAGGGTTACCTAGCACAGATACGCAGTATTTT.

The chain recombines TRBV2 with TRBJ1-2; D ambiguous. Trimming removed 6 bases at V and 8 bases at J, with 7 bases between. This CDR3 spans 10 amino acids. Germline CDR1 and CDR2: SNHLY and FYNNEI. CDR3 amino acids: CASSHVGYTF. The CDR3 DNA is TGTGCCAGCAGCCACGTAGGCTACACCTTC.

The chain has TRBV7-3 and TRBJ1-6; TRBD1 agrees at 8 bases. The CDR3 is 14 residues long. The ends lost 5 bases at V and 9 bases at J; junction bases unmatched: 6. The germline CDR1 and CDR2 sequences are SGHTA and FQGTGA. The CDR3: CASSTTGGRSPLHF. The CDR3 nucleotides are TGTGCCAGCAGCACAACAGGGGGGCGTTCACCCCTCCACTTT.

The chain couples TRBV29-1 to TRBJ2-1, with D possibly being TRBD1 or TRBD2 (5 bases each). Trimming pared 8 bases from V and 4 bases from J, leaving 18 bases between. Looked up from germline, CDR1 is SQVTM and CDR2 is ANQGSEA. The CDR3 has 14 amino acids. DNA for the CDR3: TGCAGCATGAAAATCGGGACCGGATACAATGAGCAGTTCTTC. This codes for CSMKIGTGYNEQFF.

This clonotype was seen only once. The gene calls are TRBV20-1 and TRBJ2-3; a weak D match, TRBD2 (7 bases). The germline V and J ends were trimmed by 4 bases and 0 bases, with 11 bases remaining between them. The CDR3 length is 14 residues. Germline V CDR1 and CDR2: DFQATT, SNEGSKA (reference sequence). The CDR3 loop is CSAKGGGSTDTQYF. Here the CDR3 DNA reads TGCAGTGCTAAGGGGGGGGGAAGCACAGATACGCAGTATTTT.

V gene TRBV20-1 combines with J gene TRBJ1-2; D unclear. V shed 0 bases and J shed 0 bases, with 14 bases lying between them. The CDR3 has 16 residues. Per germline, CDR1 DFQATT and CDR2 SNEGSKA (reference sequence). This CDR3 is CSARDLRSATNYGYTF. The CDR3 nucleotides read TGCAGTGCTAGAGATCTTCGATCGGCGACTAACTATGGCTACACCTTC.

The chain couples TRBV27 to TRBJ1-1; D remains ambiguous. The CDR3 is 16 amino acids. V was shortened by 6 bases and J by 5 bases, with 22 bases between the two germline ends. CDR1 is MNHEY and CDR2 is SMNVEV in the germline V gene (reference sequence). DNA of the CDR3: TGTGCCAGCAGAGACCGCCCCCTTCCCCGCGGGACTGAAGCTTTCTTT. This gives the protein CASRDRPLPRGTEAFF.